The rows below give T cell receptor beta chains drawn from one sample of a study of T cell responses to AZD1222 COVID-19 vaccine. TCRdb's table, derived via immunoSEQ multiplex PCR, lists solely in-frame clones and lacks some. The table has approximately 130,000 clones, 80% to 95% seen once; the top ten hold 4% to 5%. Source: peripheral blood, taken 28 days after the second dose of the MenACWY control vaccine. The receptor source for this set is an adult who received the MenACWY meningococcal vaccine as a control. CDR3s include the opening cysteine and the closing phenylalanine or tryptophan.

V,length,CDR3
TRBV24-1,15,CATSDEREVSDTQYF
TRBV28,18,CASSSKFYGARRINIQYF
TRBV18,15,CASSPPGDSGNTIYF
TRBV3-1/TRBV3-2,18,CASSQEALAGTTYNEQFF
TRBV7-2,14,CASSLSGSNYGYTF
TRBV4-3,17,CASSQQGAGGHRDEQFF
TRBV7-3,15,CASSTSDRLHNEQFF
TRBV6-5,14,CASRPSVSTYEQYF
TRBV5-4,18,CASSRWYGGGARVDTQYF
TRBV3-1/TRBV3-2,16,CASSQGSGSRFFEQYF